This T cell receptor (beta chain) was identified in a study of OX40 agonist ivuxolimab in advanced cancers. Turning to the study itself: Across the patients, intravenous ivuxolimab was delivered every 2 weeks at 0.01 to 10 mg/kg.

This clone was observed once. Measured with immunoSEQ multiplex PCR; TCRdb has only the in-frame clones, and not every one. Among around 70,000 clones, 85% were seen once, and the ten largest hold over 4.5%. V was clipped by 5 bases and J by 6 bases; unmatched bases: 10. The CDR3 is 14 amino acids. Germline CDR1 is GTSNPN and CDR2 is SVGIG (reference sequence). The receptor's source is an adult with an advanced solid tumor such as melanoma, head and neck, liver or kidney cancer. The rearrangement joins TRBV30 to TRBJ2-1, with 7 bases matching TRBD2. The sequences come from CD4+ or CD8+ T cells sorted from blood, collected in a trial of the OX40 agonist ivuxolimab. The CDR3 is CAWGPGGAVNEQFF. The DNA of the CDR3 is TGTGCCTGGGGCCCGGGAGGAGCGGTCAATGAGCAGTTCTTC.